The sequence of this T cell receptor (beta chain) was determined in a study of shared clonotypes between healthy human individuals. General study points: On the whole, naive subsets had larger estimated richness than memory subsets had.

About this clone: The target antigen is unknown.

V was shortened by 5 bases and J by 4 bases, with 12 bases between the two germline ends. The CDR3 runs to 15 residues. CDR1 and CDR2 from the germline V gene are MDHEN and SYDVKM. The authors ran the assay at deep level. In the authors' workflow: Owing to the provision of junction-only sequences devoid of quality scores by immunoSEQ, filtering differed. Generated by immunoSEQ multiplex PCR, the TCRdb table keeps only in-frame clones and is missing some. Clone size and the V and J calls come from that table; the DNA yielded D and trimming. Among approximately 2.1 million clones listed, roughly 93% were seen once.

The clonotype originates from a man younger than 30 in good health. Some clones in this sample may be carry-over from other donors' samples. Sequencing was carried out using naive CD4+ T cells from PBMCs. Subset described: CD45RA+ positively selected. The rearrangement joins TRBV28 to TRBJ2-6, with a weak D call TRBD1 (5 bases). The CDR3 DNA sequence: TGTGCCAGCAGTCCGCAGGGAACCGGGGCCAACGTCCTGACTTTC. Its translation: CASSPQGTGANVLTF.